A selection of T cell receptor beta chains follows, all from one sample in a study of blood T cell repertoires in COVID-19. The data were produced by immunoSEQ multiplex PCR, yet TCRdb's version contains in-frame clones alone and is incomplete. The table includes fewer than 250,000 clones, 84% detected once. Sequencing was done on a sample of peripheral blood. The receptors stem from a young man with active or convalescent COVID-19. Both conserved end residues are part of each CDR3. The D gene is left open where the match is weak. Some rows have no size entry. The others give once, few or many, or a class for an expanded clone.

v_call: TRBV18
d_call: NA
j_call: TRBJ1-1
clone_size: NA
cdr3_nt: TGTGCCAGCTCACCGGGACAAGTCGGCACTGAAGCTTTCTTT
cdr3_aa: CASSPGQVGTEAFF

v_call: TRBV19
d_call: NA
j_call: TRBJ1-1
clone_size: NA
cdr3_nt: TGTGCCAGTAGTATCGGGGGTTTGTACACTGAAGCTTTCTTT
cdr3_aa: CASSIGGLYTEAFF

v_call: TRBV6-5
d_call: TRBD1
j_call: TRBJ1-4
clone_size: NA
cdr3_nt: TGTGCCAGCAGAGAGGCAGGGGGCCCCGAAAAACTGTTTTTT
cdr3_aa: CASREAGGPEKLFF

v_call: TRBV28
d_call: TRBD2
j_call: TRBJ2-7
clone_size: NA
cdr3_nt: TGTGCCAGCAGTTTATCGGGGGGAAGGGACGAGCAGTACTTC
cdr3_aa: CASSLSGGRDEQYF

v_call: TRBV28
d_call: NA
j_call: TRBJ2-2
clone_size: NA
cdr3_nt: TGTGCCAGCGTCCAGAACACCGGGGAGCTGTTTTTT
cdr3_aa: CASVQNTGELFF

v_call: TRBV5-8
d_call: TRBD1
j_call: TRBJ1-6
clone_size: NA
cdr3_nt: TGTGCCAGCAGCCGGAGACGGACAGGGAGCTCCTATAATTCACCCCTCCACTTT
cdr3_aa: CASSRRRTGSSYNSPLHF

v_call: TRBV7-3
d_call: TRBD2
j_call: TRBJ2-1
clone_size: NA
cdr3_nt: TGTGCCAGCAGCCCTAGCGGGAACTACAATGAGCAGTTCTTC
cdr3_aa: CASSPSGNYNEQFF

v_call: TRBV9
d_call: NA
j_call: TRBJ2-2
clone_size: NA
cdr3_nt: TGTGCCAGCAGCGTAGCTTTGCGGGGCACCGGGGAGCTGTTTTTT
cdr3_aa: CASSVALRGTGELFF

v_call: TRBV7-9
d_call: NA
j_call: TRBJ2-7
clone_size: NA
cdr3_nt: TGTGCCAGCAGCTTAGAGGCTAGCATCCACGAGCAGTACTTC
cdr3_aa: CASSLEASIHEQYF

v_call: TRBV28
d_call: TRBD1
j_call: TRBJ2-7
clone_size: NA
cdr3_nt: TGTGCCAGCAACGGACAGGGGGCCTACGAGCAGTACTTC
cdr3_aa: CASNGQGAYEQYF

v_call: TRBV5-5
d_call: NA
j_call: TRBJ2-1
clone_size: few
cdr3_nt: TGTGCCAGCAGCTCTATCACAGGTAGCTCCTACAATGAGCAGTTCTTC
cdr3_aa: CASSSITGSSYNEQFF

v_call: TRBV2
d_call: NA
j_call: TRBJ1-5
clone_size: NA
cdr3_nt: TGTGCCAGCAGCGCCAGGGGATCCAAAACTAATCAGCCCCAGCATTTT
cdr3_aa: CASSARGSKTNQPQHF

v_call: TRBV7-2
d_call: TRBD1
j_call: TRBJ1-5
clone_size: once
cdr3_nt: TGTGCCAGCAGCCCGGATAACAGGGGGCGGTATCAGCCCCAGCATTTT
cdr3_aa: CASSPDNRGRYQPQHF

v_call: TRBV6-5
d_call: NA
j_call: TRBJ1-1
clone_size: once
cdr3_nt: TGTGCCAGCGATAGAGGGTTTTACACTGAAGCTTTCTTT
cdr3_aa: CASDRGFYTEAFF

v_call: TRBV30
d_call: TRBD1
j_call: TRBJ1-6
clone_size: once
cdr3_nt: TGTGCCTGGAGGAGGGGACAGATCGATTCACCCCTCCACTTT
cdr3_aa: CAWRRGQIDSPLHF

v_call: TRBV27
d_call: NA
j_call: TRBJ1-6
clone_size: few
cdr3_nt: TGTGCCAGCAGTTCCATACACGGGTCCAGCGCTAATTCACCCCTCCACTTT
cdr3_aa: CASSSIHGSSANSPLHF

v_call: TRBV12-3/TRBV12-4
d_call: TRBD1
j_call: TRBJ2-7
clone_size: NA
cdr3_nt: TGTGCCAGCAGTTCGGGACAGCCCCGCGAGCAGTACTTC
cdr3_aa: CASSSGQPREQYF

v_call: TRBV28
d_call: TRBD1
j_call: TRBJ2-7
clone_size: NA
cdr3_nt: TGTGCCAGCAGTCCGGGGACAGGGAGCTCCTACGAGCAGTACTTC
cdr3_aa: CASSPGTGSSYEQYF

v_call: TRBV11-1
d_call: TRBD1
j_call: TRBJ2-1
clone_size: NA
cdr3_nt: TGTGCCAGCAGCGGGACGGCCAGAGGGACAGATGAGCAGTTCTTC
cdr3_aa: CASSGTARGTDEQFF

v_call: TRBV5-5
d_call: NA
j_call: TRBJ1-6
clone_size: NA
cdr3_nt: TGTGCCAGCAGCTTGGTTCGGGGGGACATAATGGGGTCACCCCTCCACTTT
cdr3_aa: CASSLVRGDIMGSPLHF

v_call: TRBV4-3
d_call: NA
j_call: TRBJ1-2
clone_size: NA
cdr3_nt: TGCGCCAGCAGCCAAGAGGCACTCACCACGCGGGGCTACACCTTC
cdr3_aa: CASSQEALTTRGYTF

v_call: TRBV5-1
d_call: TRBD2
j_call: TRBJ2-1
clone_size: few
cdr3_nt: TGCGCCAGCAGGCCCGTTTGGACTAGCGACTACAATGAGCAGTTCTTC
cdr3_aa: CASRPVWTSDYNEQFF

v_call: TRBV7-3
d_call: NA
j_call: TRBJ2-3
clone_size: NA
cdr3_nt: TGTGCCAGCAGCTTAAGCGGCTCTGATACGCAGTATTTT
cdr3_aa: CASSLSGSDTQYF

v_call: TRBV5-1
d_call: TRBD2
j_call: TRBJ2-5
clone_size: NA
cdr3_nt: TGCGCCAGCAGGGGGACTAGCGGGAAGGAGACCCAGTACTTC
cdr3_aa: CASRGTSGKETQYF

v_call: TRBV2
d_call: NA
j_call: TRBJ2-3
clone_size: NA
cdr3_nt: TGTGCCAGCGGAAAAAGAGGATTAACAGATACGCAGTATTTT
cdr3_aa: CASGKRGLTDTQYF

v_call: TRBV7-6
d_call: NA
j_call: TRBJ2-3
clone_size: NA
cdr3_nt: TGTGCCAGCAGCTTAGCGGGAGCCAGCACAGATACGCAGTATTTT
cdr3_aa: CASSLAGASTDTQYF

v_call: TRBV5-4
d_call: NA
j_call: TRBJ2-2
clone_size: NA
cdr3_nt: NA
cdr3_aa: CASSLVDFRGGELFF

v_call: TRBV12-3/TRBV12-4
d_call: TRBD2
j_call: TRBJ2-7
clone_size: NA
cdr3_nt: TGTGCCAGCAGTTTGGCGGGGGGCTACGAGCAGTACTTC
cdr3_aa: CASSLAGGYEQYF